Below, 11 T cell receptor beta chains from the same sample are listed, as sequenced in a study of cytomegalovirus exposure and HLA in healthy donors. Primers for the PCR totalled 60 Vbeta and 13 Jbeta. Sequencing was performed with immunoSEQ multiplex PCR; in TCRdb, only in-frame clones are kept and a portion is missing. The data hold about 160,000 clones, with around 81% observed a single time. The sample taken for sequencing was PBMCs. These receptors were obtained from a woman aged 50 to 60 in good health and CMV-seronegative.

This chain uses TRBV21-1 with TRBJ2-7; TRBD1 reflects the table's D call only, with no check against the DNA. TRBV21-1 is a pseudogene locus. This CDR3 spans 17 amino acids. CDR3 coding DNA: TGTGCCAGCAGCAAAGTATTAGGGACAGGGGGCTCCTACGAGCAGTACTTC. It yields the protein CASSKVLGTGGSYEQYF.

The rearrangement links TRBV7-2 to TRBJ2-1; 9 bases align to TRBD2. Germline lookup yields CDR1 SGHTA and CDR2 FQGNSA. V gave up 1 base and J gave up 0 bases; unmatched junction bases: 4. The CDR3 contains 17 residues. The CDR3 sequence: CASSLVTRGGSYNEQFF. CDR3 nucleotide sequence: TGTGCCAGCAGCTTAGTCACGCGGGGGGGCTCCTACAATGAGCAGTTCTTC.

V and J are TRBV7-2 and TRBJ2-1; 12 positions agree with TRBD2. After removal of 5 bases from V and 5 bases from J, the junction contained 4 bases not matched to a gene. The CDR3 is made up of 15 amino acids. Germline assignment: CDR1 SGHTA and CDR2 FQGNSA. DNA of the CDR3: TGTGCCAGCAGCAGGGGACTAGCGGGTAACAATGAGCAGTTCTTC. It translates to CASSRGLAGNNEQFF.

V usage is TRBV6-5 and J usage is TRBJ2-7; 9 bases agree with TRBD1. Germline CDR1 and CDR2: MNHEY and SVGAGI. The CDR3 sequence is 14 residues long. After removal of 2 bases from V and 3 bases from J, the junction contained 2 bases not matched to a gene. In nucleotides, the CDR3 is TGTGCCAGCAGTTACGGGACAGGGTACTACGAGCAGTACTTC. Residues: CASSYGTGYYEQYF.

The genes are TRBV9 and TRBJ2-5; 10 nucleotides agree with TRBD2. Per germline, CDR1 SGDLS and CDR2 YYNGEE. CDR3 size: 15 residues. V gave up 1 base and J gave up 2 bases; unmatched junction bases: 2. CDR3 loop: CASSVSAGGQETQYF. In DNA form, the CDR3 reads TGTGCCAGCAGCGTATCAGCGGGGGGGCAAGAGACCCAGTACTTC.

This rearrangement joins TRBV4-3 to TRBJ2-2; maybe TRBD2 (6 bases). CDR1 is LGHNA, CDR2 YSLEER, per germline. The CDR3 runs 18 residues. V gave up 0 bases and J gave up 3 bases, with 17 bases separating them. CDR3 residues: CASSQELGGGLYTGELFF. CDR3 bases: TGCGCCAGCAGCCAAGAGCTTGGTGGGGGACTTTACACCGGGGAGCTGTTTTTT.

J is TRBJ1-2 and V is TRBV28; no definite D call. The V end lost 6 bases, the J end lost 4 bases, and 18 bases lay between the germline ends. This CDR3 region has 15 residues. Per germline, CDR1 MDHEN and CDR2 SYDVKM. This chain's CDR3 is CASSRESTGSYGYTF. As DNA, the CDR3 is TGTGCCAGCAGCCGGGAATCGACGGGAAGCTATGGCTACACCTTC.

This clone has only one observation. The genes are TRBV5-6 and TRBJ1-3; D unclear. This CDR3 is 14 amino acids long. V lost 2 bases and J lost 7, with 13 bases in between. Germline V gene lookup returns CDR1 SGHDT and CDR2 YYEEEE. The CDR3 here is CASSFTTSGNTIYF. In DNA, the CDR3 is TGTGCCAGCAGCTTTACGACGAGCGGTAACACCATATATTTT.

This chain links TRBV13 with TRBJ2-2; TRBD1 agrees at 7 bases. In germline, CDR1 is PRHDT, CDR2 FYEKMQ (reference sequence). The CDR3 sequence is 14 residues long. J was trimmed by 4 bases and V by 5 bases; bases with no gene match: 4. CDR3 in amino acids: CASSAYRGTGELFF. The CDR3 nucleotides read TGTGCCAGCAGCGCCTACAGGGGCACCGGGGAGCTGTTTTTT.

The rearrangement links TRBV21-1 to TRBJ2-5; no check of the table's D call, TRBD2, against the DNA was made. TRBV21-1 is marked as a pseudogene. The CDR3 has 17 residues. CDR3 sequence (DNA): TGTGCCAGCAACAAGTGGGGGCTAGCGGGGGGCCCAGAGACCCAGTACTTC. Translated, it gives CASNKWGLAGGPETQYF.

The gene calls are TRBV7-2 and TRBJ1-6, with D hard to call. With 5 bases removed from V and 6 bases from J, the gap between germline ends came to 14 bases. Germline V CDR1 and CDR2: SGHTA, FQGNSA. The CDR3 extends over 15 amino acids. CDR3 sequence: CASSLLGGINSPLHF. The DNA for the CDR3 is TGTGCCAGCAGCCTGCTTGGAGGTATTAATTCACCCCTCCACTTT.